The 16 T cell receptor beta chains below come from one sample, sequenced in a study of shared clonotypes between healthy human individuals. Sequencing was performed with immunoSEQ multiplex PCR; in TCRdb, only in-frame clones are kept and a portion is missing. The profile shows about 2.5 million clones, about 90% of them singletons. The sequenced sample was naive CD4+ T cells from PBMCs. Subset given: CD45RA+ positively selected. The receptors were gathered from a man aged 18 to 35 in good health. Some clones in this sample may be carry-over from other donors' samples.

As concerns this clone: Other DNA sequences in this sample translate to the same CDR3. The CDR3 sequence: CASNRQGDTGELFF. As DNA, the CDR3 is TGCGCCAGCAATCGACAGGGGGACACCGGGGAGCTGTTTTTT. The chain uses TRBV5-1 and TRBJ2-2; 9 positions agree with TRBD1. Germline V gene data show CDR1 as SGHRS and CDR2 as YFSETQ. V trimming: 6 bases; J trimming: 3 bases; junction bases outside the gene matches: 3. The CDR3 consists of 14 residues. The full variable domain, completed using reference TRBV5-1 and TRBJ2-2, is KAGVTQTPRYLIKTRGQQVTLSCSPISGHRSVSWYQQTPGQGLQFLFEYFSETQRNKGNFPGRFSGRQFSNSRSEMNVSTLELGDSALYLCASNRQGDTGELFFGEGSRLTVL.

This clone was observed a single time. The V and J genes are TRBV11-2 and TRBJ2-1; 10 bases are a match to TRBD2. The CDR3 spans 17 residues. V gave up 5 bases and J gave up 0 bases; unmatched junction bases: 7. Germline values: CDR1 SGHAT, CDR2 FQNNGV. Here the CDR3 reads CASSPSLAGGSYNEQFF. Here the CDR3 DNA reads TGTGCCAGCAGCCCATCATTAGCGGGGGGCTCCTACAATGAGCAGTTCTTC. Combining the CDR3 with reference TRBV11-2 and TRBJ2-1 gives the whole variable domain EAGVAQSPRYKIIEKRQSVAFWCNPISGHATLYWYQQILGQGPKLLIQFQNNGVVDDSQLPKDRFSAERLKGVDSTLKIQPAKLEDSAVYLCASSPSLAGGSYNEQFFGPGTRLTVL.

J is TRBJ2-3 and V is TRBV28; 7 bases are a match to TRBD2. Germline trimming cut 5 bases from V and 4 bases from J; bases unmatched to any gene: 9. There are 15 residues in the CDR3. CDR1 is MDHEN, CDR2 SYDVKM, per germline. The CDR3 sequence is CASSTTPGGADTQYF. The CDR3 DNA sequence: TGTGCCAGCAGTACCACCCCGGGGGGAGCAGATACGCAGTATTTT.

This CDR3 is CASSHETGGTYEQYF. The CDR3, as DNA: TGCGCCAGCAGCCACGAAACAGGGGGCACTTACGAGCAGTACTTC. The V call is TRBV4-1, the J call TRBJ2-7; 9 positions agree with TRBD1. After removal of 3 bases from V and 4 bases from J, the junction contained 7 bases not matched to a gene. CDR1 MGHRA and CDR2 YSYEKL come from the germline V gene. This CDR3 has 15 amino acids.

This sequence joins TRBV18 and TRBJ1-4, with TRBD1 as a possible D gene (6 bases). Germline V gives CDR1 KGHSH, CDR2 LQKENI. This CDR3 contains 15 residues. V lost 3 bases and J 8 bases, leaving 16 bases between the germline ends. In DNA, the CDR3 is TGTGCCAGCTCACCCCCGGGGAGGGGGGACGAAAAACTGTTTTTT. Translated: CASSPPGRGDEKLFF.

V usage is TRBV4-2 and J usage is TRBJ2-2, with 12 positions matching TRBD2. This CDR3 region has 20 residues. With 4 bases clipped from V and 4 bases from J, the junction kept 16 bases outside the gene matches. Per the germline V gene, CDR1 is LGHNA and CDR2 is YNFKEQ. The DNA for the CDR3 is TGTGCCAGCAGCCTACTAATAGATCCCTCTAGCGGGAGGGCCACCGGGGAGCTGTTTTTT. The encoded protein is CASSLLIDPSSGRATGELFF.

This chain connects TRBV12-5 to TRBJ2-3; 11 nucleotides match TRBD2. Germline-derived CDR1 and CDR2 are LGHNT and FRNRAP. This CDR3 comprises 15 residues. V lost 6 bases to trimming and J lost 2 bases; unmatched junction nucleotides: 4. The CDR3 reads CASGLGLADTDTQYF. CDR3 nucleotides: TGTGCTAGTGGCCTGGGACTAGCGGACACAGATACGCAGTATTTT.

This clone was counted only a few times. The V gene is TRBV9, the J gene TRBJ2-7; 11 positions match TRBD1. Germline values: CDR1 SGDLS, CDR2 YYNGEE. V lost 0 bases, J lost 10 bases, and 3 bases stayed unmatched. This CDR3 has 13 amino acids. Here the CDR3 DNA reads TGTGCCAGCAGCGTAGTGGACAGGGGGCGACAGTACTTC. This encodes CASSVVDRGRQYF.

A remark on this clone: Other DNA variants within this sample encode the same CDR3. The chain carries TRBV18 and TRBJ2-7; 7 bases map to TRBD1. V lost 4 bases and J lost 0; bases outside the gene matches: 6. This CDR3 has 15 amino acids. Germline V lookup: CDR1 KGHSH, CDR2 LQKENI. CDR3: CASSLGQVSSYEQYF. The CDR3 DNA is TGTGCCAGCTCACTAGGACAGGTCAGCTCCTACGAGCAGTACTTC.

This sequence joins TRBV28 and TRBJ1-2, with 7 bases lining up with TRBD1. CDR3 length: 15 amino acids. Germline CDR1 is MDHEN and CDR2 is SYDVKM. J was trimmed by 4 bases and V by 6 bases; bases with no gene match: 11. The CDR3 DNA follows: TGTGCCAGCAGGCCGACAGGGACGGTCGGCTATGGCTACACCTTC. It translates to CASRPTGTVGYGYTF.

The rearrangement joins TRBV25-1 to TRBJ2-2; tentatively, D is TRBD1 (6 bases). The CDR3 is made up of 15 amino acids. V lost 5 bases, J lost 5 bases, and 15 bases lay in between. From germline, CDR1 is MGHDK and CDR2 SYGVNS. The CDR3 region is CASSPTGLGTGELFF. CDR3 sequence (DNA): TGTGCCAGCAGTCCCACAGGGCTGGGAACCGGGGAGCTGTTTTTT.

The DNA of the CDR3 is TGCAGCGCCGACAGGGGTCATGAGCAGTTCTTC. Protein product: CSADRGHEQFF. This chain uses TRBV29-1 with TRBJ2-1; 8 bases match TRBD1. This CDR3 is 11 amino acids long. Germline V gives CDR1 SQVTM, CDR2 ANQGSEA. V shed 7 bases and J 8 bases; nucleotides not matched to a gene: 4.

This clone has a single count. V gene TRBV11-3 combines with J gene TRBJ2-1; D possibly matches TRBD1 or TRBD2 (5 bases each). The CDR3 has 12 amino acids. V lost 1 base, J lost 9 bases, and 7 bases lay in between. Per the germline V gene, CDR1 is SGHNT and CDR2 is YENEEA. The DNA for the CDR3 is TGTGCCAGCAGCTTAGGGGACCTTGAGCAGTTCTTC. Translated: CASSLGDLEQFF. The full variable domain, in which reference TRBV11-3 and TRBJ2-1 provide the parts outside the CDR3, is EAGVVQSPRYKIIEKKQPVAFWCNPISGHNTLYWYLQNLGQGPELLIRYENEEAVDDSQLPKDRFSAERLKGVDSTLKIQPAELGDSAVYLCASSLGDLEQFFGPGTRLTVL.

This rearrangement joins TRBV28 to TRBJ2-3; possible D gene TRBD1, 5 bases. Trimming left V 3 bases short and J 1 base short, with 11 bases between. From germline, CDR1 is MDHEN and CDR2 SYDVKM. The CDR3 is 15 amino acids. CDR3 sequence (DNA): TGTGCCAGCAGTTTCAGGGCCAGGGGCACAGATACGCAGTATTTT. Its protein product is CASSFRARGTDTQYF.

The chain combines TRBV27 with TRBJ2-7; 7 bases match TRBD1. The V segment lost 8 bases and the J segment 3 bases; nucleotides outside the gene matches: 7. Germline values: CDR1 MNHEY, CDR2 SMNVEV (reference sequence). The CDR3 spans 13 residues. CDR3 region: CASQDRFFYEQYF. CDR3 coding DNA: TGTGCCAGCCAGGACAGGTTTTTCTACGAGCAGTACTTC.

V gene TRBV7-2 combines with J gene TRBJ2-7; no definite D call. CDR3 length equals 12 residues. Germline V gene sequence: CDR1 SGHTA, CDR2 FQGNSA. V lost 2 bases, J lost 5 bases, and 7 bases lay in between. The CDR3 spells CASSLLNHEQYF. The CDR3 bases are TGTGCCAGCAGCTTACTAAACCACGAGCAGTACTTC.